This T cell receptor (beta chain) was sequenced for a study of blood T cell repertoires in COVID-19. Whole-study context: Samples representing acute and convalescent COVID-19 were sourced from the United States, Italy and Spain.

Assay: immunoSEQ multiplex PCR; the TCRdb copy retains only in-frame clones and omits some. Here the sample spans 110,000 to 150,000 clones, over 75% being singletons. V lost 3 bases to trimming and J lost 8 bases; unmatched junction nucleotides: 12. Germline lookup yields CDR1 SGHRS and CDR2 YFSETQ. The CDR3 has 15 amino acids. The rearrangement links TRBV5-1 to TRBJ1-2; 8 bases align to TRBD1. The sequence came from a man in his fifties with acute or convalescent COVID-19. The sequenced material came from peripheral blood. The CDR3 sequence: CASSSEGDRGWGYTF. CDR3 nucleotides: TGCGCCAGCAGCTCGGAGGGAGACAGGGGTTGGGGCTACACCTTC.